Listed below are T cell receptor beta chains from one sample, sequenced in a study of blood T cell repertoires in COVID-19. Method: immunoSEQ multiplex PCR; TCRdb's copy keeps in-frame clones and lacks some. The repertoire holds 200,000 to 250,000 clones, with 60% to 85% as singletons. Sequenced sample: peripheral blood. These TCRs come from a woman aged 70 to 79 with acute or convalescent COVID-19. The conserved cysteine and the conserved F or W are not part of the CDR3 here. Fields, in order: V gene, CDR3 length, CDR3 protein.

TRBV9 13 ASSAVAGGQETQY
TRBV4-1 12 ASSRGGAQETQY
TRBV2 12 ASSGGGLNQPQH
TRBV13 11 ASSFRRVSVQY
TRBV19 13 ASSPGQVNQETQY
TRBV19 12 ASRRQATNEKLF
TRBV5-1 12 ASSLDGGNSPLH
TRBV4-2 12 ASSQPGQRDIQY
TRBV18 12 ASSPSAGDSEQY
TRBV10-1 15 ASSESPGGSGYNEQF
TRBV10-3 15 AISESQGQGYGGELF
TRBV18 12 ASSPIATNEKLF
TRBV5-5 14 ASSRQRASSYNEQF
TRBV19 13 ASSIDGQGPMEAF
TRBV5-6 11 ASSLEEGTEAF
TRBV10-3 14 AISQGDTSGVMEQF
TRBV7-2 14 ASSLGPLLGANVLT
TRBV11-2 12 ASSLERSTDTQY
TRBV5-1 11 ASRETGANVLT
TRBV30 11 AWSVNSYNEQF
TRBV5-4 13 ASSRGQGMENEQF
TRBV2 9 ASVEYTEAF
TRBV6-5 13 ASSYQGSGNYGYT
TRBV27 12 ASRPTGPYNEQF
TRBV14 13 ASSLTFRGEETQY
TRBV10-2 13 ASRASGGRSYEQY
TRBV20-1 14 SASSPDRHRGNGYT
TRBV10-1 16 ASSEYGGGRSSYNEQF
TRBV5-1 11 ASSFSANTEAF
TRBV7-6 15 ASSWTSGGRYTGELF
TRBV5-8 12 ASSLAGSRDTQY
TRBV19 15 ASSIVGDRKSSYGYT
TRBV6-1 12 ASSSRTGVSEQY
TRBV25-1 13 ASSERFEGRETQY
TRBV19 14 ASSLPGTGGRETQY
TRBV10-3 15 AISDNKGRGASYEQY
TRBV5-6 9 ASSLQYGYT
TRBV29-1 11 SVAPTSIHEQF
TRBV12-2 17 ASRSILVSRKSGGSGYT
TRBV29-1 13 SVVAQGKNTGELF
TRBV3-1/TRBV3-2 14 ASSPLTGEISYGYT
TRBV2 12 ASSLDRGLNTQY
TRBV7-8 12 ASSLGLEMGGYT
TRBV24-1 15 ATSDLKGVSGTDTQY
TRBV18 12 ASSPGQGAKGYT
TRBV6-5 13 ASSRTGQGTGELF
TRBV6-6 13 ASIPTGRGRDTQY
TRBV9 13 ASSVADRGQETQY
TRBV5-5 13 ASSLEGWVNQPQH
TRBV21-1 15 ASSTPKYRCLGEKLF
TRBV2 12 ASSANRGGTEAF
TRBV30 11 AWSKEGPGELF
TRBV3-1/TRBV3-2 12 ASSLVGNNSPLH